Described below is a single T cell receptor beta chain sequence and its context. These data are taken from a study of blood T cell repertoires in COVID-19. Study-level background: The United States, Italy and Spain supplied acute and convalescent COVID-19 samples. T cells, B-cell-depleted T cells, or PBMCs provided the cDNA or gDNA that served as material.

In Seattle, patients joined the study during active infection and were tracked longitudinally. As originally analysed: Nucleated cell counts were estimated from reference gene primer amplification. Some clones are missing from TCRdb's copy, which holds only in-frame ones; the method was immunoSEQ multiplex PCR. Clone size and the V and J calls come from that table; the DNA yielded D and trimming. In the table there are 100,000 to 150,000 clones, 81% of which are singletons. Per germline, CDR1 LGHNA and CDR2 YNFKEQ. The V segment lost 0 bases and the J segment 8 bases; nucleotides outside the gene matches: 7. There are 16 residues in the CDR3.

The sequence derives from a man in his thirties or forties with COVID-19, enrolled during active disease. The sequencing sample was made of peripheral blood. This chain links TRBV4-2 with TRBJ2-1; 10 bases align to TRBD2. The CDR3 loop reads CASSQDLASGSDEQFF. DNA for the CDR3: TGTGCCAGCAGCCAAGATCTGGCTAGCGGGAGCGATGAGCAGTTCTTC.